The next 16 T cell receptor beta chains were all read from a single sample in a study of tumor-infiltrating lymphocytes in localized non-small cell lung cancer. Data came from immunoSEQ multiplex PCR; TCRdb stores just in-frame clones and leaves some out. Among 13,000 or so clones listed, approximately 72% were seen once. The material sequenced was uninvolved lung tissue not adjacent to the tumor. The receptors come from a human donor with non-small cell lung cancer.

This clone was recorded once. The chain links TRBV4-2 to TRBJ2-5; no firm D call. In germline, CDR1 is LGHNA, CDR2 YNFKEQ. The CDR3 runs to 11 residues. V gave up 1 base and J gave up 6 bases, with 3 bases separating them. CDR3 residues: CASSQGQTQYF. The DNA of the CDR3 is TGTGCCAGCAGCCAAGGCCAGACCCAGTACTTC.

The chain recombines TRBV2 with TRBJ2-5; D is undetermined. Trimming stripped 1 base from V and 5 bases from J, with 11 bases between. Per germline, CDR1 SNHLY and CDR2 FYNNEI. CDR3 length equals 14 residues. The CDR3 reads CASSEVPGYETQYF. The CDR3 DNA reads TGTGCCAGCAGTGAAGTTCCCGGGTACGAGACCCAGTACTTC.

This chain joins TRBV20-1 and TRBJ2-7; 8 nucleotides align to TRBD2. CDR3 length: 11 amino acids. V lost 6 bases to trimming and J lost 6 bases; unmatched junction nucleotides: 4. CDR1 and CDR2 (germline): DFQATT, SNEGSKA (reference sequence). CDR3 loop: CSAGGVAEQYV. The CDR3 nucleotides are TGCAGTGCCGGGGGGGTGGCCGAGCAGTACGTC.

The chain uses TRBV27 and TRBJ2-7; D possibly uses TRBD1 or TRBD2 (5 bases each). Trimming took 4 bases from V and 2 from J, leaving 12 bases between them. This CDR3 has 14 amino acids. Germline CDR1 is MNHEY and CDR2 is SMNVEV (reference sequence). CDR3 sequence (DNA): TGTGCCAGCAGTTCCCGGGACGACACCTACGAGCAGTACTTC. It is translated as CASSSRDDTYEQYF.

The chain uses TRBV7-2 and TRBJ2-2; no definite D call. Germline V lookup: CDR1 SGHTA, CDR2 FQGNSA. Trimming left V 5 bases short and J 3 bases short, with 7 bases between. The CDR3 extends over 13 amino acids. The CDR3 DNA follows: TGTGCCAGCAGCCCCAGAGACACCGGGGAGCTGTTTTTT. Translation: CASSPRDTGELFF.

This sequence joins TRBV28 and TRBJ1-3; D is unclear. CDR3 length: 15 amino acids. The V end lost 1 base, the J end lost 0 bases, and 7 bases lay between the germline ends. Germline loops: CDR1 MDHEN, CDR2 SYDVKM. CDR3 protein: CASSLFGFSGNTIYF. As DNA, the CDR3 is TGTGCCAGCAGTTTATTCGGGTTCTCTGGAAACACCATATATTTT.

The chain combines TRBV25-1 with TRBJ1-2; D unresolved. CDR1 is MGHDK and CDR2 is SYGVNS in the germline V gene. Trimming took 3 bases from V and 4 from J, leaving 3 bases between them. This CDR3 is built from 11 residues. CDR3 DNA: TGTGCCAGCAGTGACACCTATGGCTACACCTTC. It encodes CASSDTYGYTF.

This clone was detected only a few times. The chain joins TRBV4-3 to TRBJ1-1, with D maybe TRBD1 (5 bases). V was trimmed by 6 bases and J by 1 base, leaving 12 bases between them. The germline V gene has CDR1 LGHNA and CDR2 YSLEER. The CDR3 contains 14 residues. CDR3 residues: CASREKRGNTEAFF. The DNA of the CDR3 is TGCGCCAGCAGGGAAAAGAGGGGGAACACTGAAGCTTTCTTT.

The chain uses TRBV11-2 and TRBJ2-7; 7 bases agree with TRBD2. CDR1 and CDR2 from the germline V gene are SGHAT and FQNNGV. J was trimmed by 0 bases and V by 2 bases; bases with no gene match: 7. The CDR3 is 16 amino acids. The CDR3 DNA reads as TGTGCCAGCAGCTTAAATGTGGGCGGGAGCTCCTACGAGCAGTACTTC. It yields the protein CASSLNVGGSSYEQYF.

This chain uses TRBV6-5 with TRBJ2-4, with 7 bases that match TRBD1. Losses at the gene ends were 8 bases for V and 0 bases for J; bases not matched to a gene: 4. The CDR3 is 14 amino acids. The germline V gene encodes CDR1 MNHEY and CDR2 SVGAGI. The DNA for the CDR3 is TGTGCCAGCCGGGACAGTTTAGCCAAAAACATTCAGTACTTC. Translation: CASRDSLAKNIQYF.

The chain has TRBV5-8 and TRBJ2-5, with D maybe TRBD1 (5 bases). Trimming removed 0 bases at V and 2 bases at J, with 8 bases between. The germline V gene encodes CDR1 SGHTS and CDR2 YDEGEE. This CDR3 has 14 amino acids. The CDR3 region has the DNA TGTGCCAGCAGCTTGGCTCCAGGGCAAGAGACCCAGTACTTC. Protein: CASSLAPGQETQYF.

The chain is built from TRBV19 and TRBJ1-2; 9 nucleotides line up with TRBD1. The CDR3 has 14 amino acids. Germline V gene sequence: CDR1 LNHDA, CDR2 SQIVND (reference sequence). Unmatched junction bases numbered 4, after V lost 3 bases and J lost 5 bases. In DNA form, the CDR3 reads TGTGCCAGTAGTATCTGGGGACAGGGATATGGCTACACCTTC. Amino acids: CASSIWGQGYGYTF.

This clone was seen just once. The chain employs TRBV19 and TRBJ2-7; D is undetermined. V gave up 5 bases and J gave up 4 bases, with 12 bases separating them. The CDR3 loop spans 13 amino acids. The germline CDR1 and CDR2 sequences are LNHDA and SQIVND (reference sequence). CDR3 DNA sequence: TGTGCCAGTAGTTGGTCCAAATCTTACGAGCAGTACTTC. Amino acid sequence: CASSWSKSYEQYF.

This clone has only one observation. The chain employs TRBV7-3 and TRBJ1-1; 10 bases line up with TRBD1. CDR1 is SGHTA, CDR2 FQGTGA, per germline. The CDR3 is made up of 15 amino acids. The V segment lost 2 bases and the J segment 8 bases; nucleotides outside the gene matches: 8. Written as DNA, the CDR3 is TGTGCCAGCAGCTTACACGGACAGGGGGAGCCGGAAGCTTTCTTT. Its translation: CASSLHGQGEPEAFF.

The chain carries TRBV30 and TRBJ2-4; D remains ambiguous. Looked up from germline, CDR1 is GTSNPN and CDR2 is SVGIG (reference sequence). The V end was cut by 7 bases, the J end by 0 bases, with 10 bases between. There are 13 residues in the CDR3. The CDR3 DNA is TGTGCCTTAGAGAACATAGCCAAAAACATTCAGTACTTC. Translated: CALENIAKNIQYF.

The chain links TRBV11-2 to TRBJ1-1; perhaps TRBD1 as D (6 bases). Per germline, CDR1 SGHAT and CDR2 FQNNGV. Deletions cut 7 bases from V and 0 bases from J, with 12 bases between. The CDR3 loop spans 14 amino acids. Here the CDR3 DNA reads TGTGCCAGCACCGCCCAGGGGATGAACACTGAAGCTTTCTTT. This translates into CASTAQGMNTEAFF.